Given below is one T cell receptor (beta chain) in context. The antigen remains unidentified. TCRdb derives one entry per CDR3 protein from the 5' RACE reads, leaving out DNA. The sample spans 350,000 to 500,000 distinct CDR3 sequences; the ten largest clones claim around 2.4%. This entry is derived from a study of monozygotic twins with inflammatory bowel disease. Study results and caveats: It was not supported that a single strong signal or clonotype was associated with IBD.

Germline CDR1 and CDR2: SQVTM and ANQGSEA. CDR3 length: 16 residues. The sequenced sample consisted of blood. This chain uses TRBV29-1 with TRBJ1-2; TCRdb reports TRBD1, a call that lacks DNA to check it against. The sequence derives from a human donor with ulcerative colitis or Crohn's disease, or a healthy co-twin of an affected twin (not recorded which). The CDR3 is CSVERAGTGLGYGYTF.